These 10 T cell receptor beta chains originate from one sample sequenced in a study of spatial heterogeneity in lung cancer. Time point of the sample: sample taken at primary tumor resection. Broader study findings: Tumoral mutation counts were tracked by counts of expanded intratumoral alpha and beta TCRs.

The antigens for these receptors are not known. TCRdb reprocessed the 5' RACE reads via MiXCR and lists one record per CDR3 protein. The sample yields around 18,000 distinct CDR3 sequences, roughly 5.8% seen once. The material was lung tumor tissue, obtained at surgery. The receptors were sampled from a female donor with early-stage non-small cell lung cancer.

To note about this clonotype: The library was built for alpha chains, so this beta chain is an off-target read and its size means little. The chain joins TRBV20-1 to TRBJ2-5; D possibly corresponds to TRBD1 (6 bases). Germline V gene data show CDR1 as DFQATT and CDR2 as SNEGSKA (reference sequence). The CDR3 contains 13 residues. V was trimmed by 2 bases and J by 3 bases, leaving 10 bases between them. This CDR3 reads CSARPDRKETQYF. Here the CDR3 DNA reads TGCAGTGCTAGACCTGACAGGAAAGAGACCCAGTACTTC.

This clonotype was counted ten times or more. Since it is a stray read in a library aimed at alpha chains, this beta chain has a size that is not meaningful. The DNA of the CDR3 is TGCAGCGTCGCCCAGTCCACTAGCACAGATACGCAGTATTTT. Residues: CSVAQSTSTDTQYF. This chain joins TRBV29-1 and TRBJ2-3; no definite D call. The length of the CDR3 is 14 residues. Germline V CDR1 and CDR2: SQVTM, ANQGSEA. With 6 bases removed from V and 0 bases from J, the gap between germline ends came to 13 bases.

In this sample, this clonotype is medium-sized (0.01 to 0.1%). This beta chain turned up in a library designed for alpha chains; as an off-target read, its abundance says little. The V call is TRBV11-2, the J call TRBJ2-2; 8 bases map to TRBD1. The junction had 3 bases not matched to a gene; V was cut back by 6 bases and J by 3 bases. Germline-derived CDR1 and CDR2 are SGHAT and FQNNGV. This CDR3 comprises 14 residues. The CDR3 loop reads CASSLDRDTGELFF. CDR3 in DNA: TGTGCCAGCAGTCTGGACAGGGACACCGGGGAGCTGTTTTTT. Looking up the rest from reference TRBV11-2 and TRBJ2-2 gives the full variable domain: EAGVAQSPRYKIIEKRQSVAFWCNPISGHATLYWYQQILGQGPKLLIQFQNNGVVDDSQLPKDRFSAERLKGVDSTLKIQPAKLEDSAVYLCASSLDRDTGELFFGEGSRLTVL.

This clonotype was detected ten times or more. This beta chain is an unintended read in a library built for alpha chains; its size means little. The J gene is TRBJ2-1, the V gene TRBV9, with 14 nucleotides matching TRBD2. The CDR3 consists of 13 residues. Germline V lookup: CDR1 SGDLS, CDR2 YYNGEE. V lost 2 bases and J lost 15; bases outside the gene matches: 4. The DNA for the CDR3 is TGTGCCAGCAGCGTCGGACTAGCGGGAGGTTTGTTCTTC. This translates into CASSVGLAGGLFF.

This clonotype was counted a few times. For a library built for alpha chains, this beta chain is a stray read; little rests on its size. The V gene is TRBV7-8, the J gene TRBJ2-1, with 10 bases lining up with TRBD2. Germline-derived CDR1 and CDR2 are SGHVS and FQNEAQ. The ends lost 8 bases at V and 6 bases at J; junction bases unmatched: 16. This CDR3 has 17 residues. CDR3 residues: CASSGAGGVFSVNEQFF. The CDR3 DNA is TGTGCCAGCTCGGGAGCGGGAGGGGTTTTTTCTGTCAATGAGCAGTTCTTC.

This clonotype was observed many times. As an off-target read in a library built for alpha chains, this beta chain has a frequency of little significance. The chain links TRBV11-2 to TRBJ2-3, with D perhaps matching TRBD2 (6 bases). The CDR3 consists of 13 residues. Trimming left V 0 bases short and J 11 bases short, with 12 bases between. CDR1 SGHAT and CDR2 FQNNGV come from the germline V gene. The CDR3 DNA reads as TGTGCCAGCAGCTTAGATCTACGGACTATGCAGTATTTT. As protein: CASSLDLRTMQYF.

This clonotype appeared many times. This beta chain came through as a stray read in a library set up for alpha chains, and its size says little. V is TRBV7-8 and J is TRBJ1-3, with no clear D. Germline V CDR1 and CDR2: SGHVS, FQNEAQ. The V end was cut by 0 bases, the J end by 7 bases, with 4 bases between. This CDR3 has 12 amino acids. In nucleotides, the CDR3 is TGTGCCAGCAGCTTAGCCGCTAACACCATATATTTT. This gives the protein CASSLAANTIYF. Complete variable domain (other parts from reference TRBV7-8 and TRBJ1-3): GAGVSQSPRYKVAKRGQDVALRCDPISGHVSLFWYQQALGQGPEFLTYFQNEAQLDKSGLPSDRFFAERPEGSVSTLKIQRTQQEDSAVYLCASSLAANTIYFGEGSWLTVV.

This clonotype was detected many times. This beta chain is an unintended read in a library built for alpha chains; its size means little. The chain recombines TRBV2 with TRBJ1-1; a possible D gene is TRBD1 (5 bases). This CDR3 has 15 amino acids. Germline values: CDR1 SNHLY, CDR2 FYNNEI. Deletions cut 2 bases from V and 1 base from J, with 11 bases between. The CDR3 is CASSERQLRNTEAFF. CDR3 coding DNA: TGTGCCAGCAGTGAAAGACAGCTCCGGAACACTGAAGCTTTCTTT.

This clonotype appeared many times. The library was designed around alpha chains, so this beta chain is a stray read whose abundance carries little weight. This sequence joins TRBV27 and TRBJ2-3; D may be TRBD1 (5 bases). CDR1 is MNHEY, CDR2 SMNVEV, per germline (reference sequence). V lost 6 bases, J lost 5 bases, and 6 bases lay in between. The CDR3 sequence is 11 residues long. This CDR3 reads CASRRGDTQYF. For the CDR3, the DNA is TGTGCCAGCAGAAGGGGAGATACGCAGTATTTT.

Comment on this clonotype: For a library built for alpha chains, this beta chain is a stray read; little rests on its size. This chain connects TRBV20-1 to TRBJ2-3; TRBD2 matches at 7 bases. Germline trimming cut 6 bases from V and 0 bases from J; bases unmatched to any gene: 12. Germline V gene data show CDR1 as DFQATT and CDR2 as SNEGSKA (reference sequence). The CDR3 contains 16 residues. CDR3 nucleotides: TGCAGTGCCGCCCCAATGACTAGCAGAAGCACAGATACGCAGTATTTT. Translation: CSAAPMTSRSTDTQYF.